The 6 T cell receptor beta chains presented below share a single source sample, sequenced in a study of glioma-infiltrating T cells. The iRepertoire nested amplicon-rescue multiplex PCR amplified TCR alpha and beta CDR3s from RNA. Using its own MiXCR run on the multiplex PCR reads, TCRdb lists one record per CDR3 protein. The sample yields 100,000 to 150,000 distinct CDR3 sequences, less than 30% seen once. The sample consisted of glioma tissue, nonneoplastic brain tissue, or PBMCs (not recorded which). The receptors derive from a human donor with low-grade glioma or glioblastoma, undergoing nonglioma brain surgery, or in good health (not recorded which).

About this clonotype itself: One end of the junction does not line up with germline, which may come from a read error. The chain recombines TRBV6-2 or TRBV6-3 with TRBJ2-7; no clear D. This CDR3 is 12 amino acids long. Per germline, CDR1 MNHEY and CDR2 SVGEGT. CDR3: CASSRVVYEQYF. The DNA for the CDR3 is TGTGCCAGCAGCCGTGTTGTCTACGAACAGTACTTC.

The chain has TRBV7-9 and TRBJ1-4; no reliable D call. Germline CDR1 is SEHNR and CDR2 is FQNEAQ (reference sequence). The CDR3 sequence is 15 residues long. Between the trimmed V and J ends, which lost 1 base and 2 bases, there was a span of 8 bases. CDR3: CASSLVSGTNEKLFF. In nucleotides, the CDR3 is TGTGCCAGCAGCTTAGTATCGGGTACTAATGAAAAACTGTTTTTT.

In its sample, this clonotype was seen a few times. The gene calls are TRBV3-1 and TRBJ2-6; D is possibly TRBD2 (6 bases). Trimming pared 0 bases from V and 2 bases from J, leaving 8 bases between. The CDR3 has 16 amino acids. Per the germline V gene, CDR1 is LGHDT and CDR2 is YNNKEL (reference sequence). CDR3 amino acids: CASSQEGGTGANVLTF. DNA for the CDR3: TGTGCCAGCAGCCAAGAAGGAGGGACTGGGGCCAACGTCCTGACTTTC.

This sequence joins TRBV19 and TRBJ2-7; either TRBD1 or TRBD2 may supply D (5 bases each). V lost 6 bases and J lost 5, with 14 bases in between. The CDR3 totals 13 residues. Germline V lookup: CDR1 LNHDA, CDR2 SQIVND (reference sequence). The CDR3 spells CASRSKGTHEQYF. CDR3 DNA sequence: TGTGCCAGTAGATCCAAGGGGACGCACGAGCAGTACTTC.

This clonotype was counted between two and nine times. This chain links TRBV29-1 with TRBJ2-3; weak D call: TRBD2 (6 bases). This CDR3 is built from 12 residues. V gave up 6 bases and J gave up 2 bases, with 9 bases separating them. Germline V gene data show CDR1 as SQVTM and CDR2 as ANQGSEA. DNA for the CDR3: TGCAGCGTGGGACTTACCACAGATACGCAGTATTTT. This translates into CSVGLTTDTQYF.

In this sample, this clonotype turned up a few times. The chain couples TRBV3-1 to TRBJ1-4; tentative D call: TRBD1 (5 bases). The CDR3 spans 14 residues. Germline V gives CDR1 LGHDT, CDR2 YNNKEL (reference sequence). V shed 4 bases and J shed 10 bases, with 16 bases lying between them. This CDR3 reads CASSLSGPRGKLFF. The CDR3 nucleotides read TGTGCCAGCAGCCTGTCGGGGCCCCGGGGAAAACTGTTTTTT. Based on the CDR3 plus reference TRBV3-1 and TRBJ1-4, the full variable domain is DTAVSQTPKYLVTQMGNDKSIKCEQNLGHDTMYWYKQDSKKFLKIMFSYNNKELIINETVPNRFSPKSPDKAHLNLHINSLELGDSAVYFCASSLSGPRGKLFFGSGTQLSVL.